This T cell receptor (beta chain) comes out of a study of OX40 agonist ivuxolimab in advanced cancers. Overall study context: The drug used for patients, ivuxolimab, was an agonistic anti-OX40 (CD134) antibody. Partial responses were achieved by three patients: one hepatocellular carcinoma, two cutaneous melanoma. General study results and limits: CD4+ and CD8+ blood T cells expanded clonally by week 6 at 0.1 to 3.0 mg/kg.

Germline V CDR1 and CDR2: SQVTM, ANQGSEA. This CDR3 region has 14 residues. Trimming stripped 3 bases from V and 5 bases from J, with 16 bases between. This table comes from immunoSEQ multiplex PCR, and its TCRdb copy is limited to in-frame clones, with some not included. The sample includes under 70,000 clones, around 83% of them seen just once. In the case of this clone: What it binds is not known.

This chain uses TRBV29-1 with TRBJ1-2; D remains ambiguous. This TCR was recovered from an adult with an advanced solid tumor such as melanoma, head and neck, liver or kidney cancer. The material sequenced was CD4+ or CD8+ T cells sorted from blood, taken in a trial of the OX40 agonist ivuxolimab. CDR3 nucleotide sequence: TGCAGCGTTGATTGGGAGGGTAGGAAGTATGGCTACACCTTC. This gives the protein CSVDWEGRKYGYTF.